These 15 T cell receptor beta chains were all obtained from the same sample, sequenced in a study of blood T cell repertoires in COVID-19. Profiled with immunoSEQ multiplex PCR; TCRdb holds only in-frame clones, not every one. The table records 270,000 or so clones, 90% of them present only once. The specimen was peripheral blood. Receptors were obtained from a woman in her sixties or seventies with COVID-19, enrolled during active disease.

V and J are TRBV3-1 (or the pseudogene TRBV3-2) and TRBJ2-7, with 7 bases that match TRBD2. From germline, CDR1 is LGHDT and CDR2 YNNKEL (reference sequence). The CDR3 extends over 15 amino acids. With V trimmed by 1 base and J by 3 bases, 6 bases remained unmatched. The CDR3, as DNA: TGTGCCAGCAGCCAAGGTTTAACGGGGGGCTACGAGCAGTACTTC. This gives the protein CASSQGLTGGYEQYF.

V gene TRBV6-5 combines with J gene TRBJ2-3; D might be TRBD1 (5 bases). The germline CDR1 and CDR2 sequences are MNHEY and SVGAGI. V lost 2 bases and J 4 bases, leaving 16 bases between the germline ends. The CDR3 has 16 amino acids. CDR3: CASSYLHGRGADTQYF. CDR3 DNA sequence: TGTGCCAGCAGTTACCTCCACGGAAGGGGCGCAGATACGCAGTATTTT.

This sequence joins TRBV9 and TRBJ1-4; 9 positions agree with TRBD1. Unmatched junction bases numbered 15, after V lost 4 bases and J lost 14 bases. The CDR3 has 15 residues. CDR1 and CDR2 from the germline V gene are SGDLS and YYNGEE. The CDR3 reads CASSPAGTGKFGLFF. As DNA, the CDR3 is TGTGCCAGCAGCCCGGCCGGGACAGGGAAATTCGGGCTGTTTTTT. Full variable domain (missing parts from reference TRBV9 and TRBJ1-4): DSGVTQTPKHLITATGQRVTLRCSPRSGDLSVYWYQQSLDQGLQFLIQYYNGEERAKGNILERFSAQQFPDLHSELNLSSLELGDSALYFCASSPAGTGKFGLFFGSGTQLSVL.

The chain carries TRBV11-3 and TRBJ2-6, with D possibly matching TRBD1 (6 bases). Germline-derived CDR1 and CDR2 are SGHNT and YENEEA. This CDR3 comprises 18 residues. V was shortened by 5 bases and J by 0 bases, with 17 bases between the two germline ends. The CDR3 reads CASSHRHKGGSGANVLTF. The CDR3 region has the DNA TGTGCCAGCAGCCATAGACACAAAGGGGGCTCTGGGGCCAACGTCCTGACTTTC.

Comments on this clone: Other DNA sequences in the sample encode the same CDR3. The chain joins TRBV7-3 to TRBJ1-1; no clear D gene. The CDR3 runs 13 residues. Trimming left V 6 bases short and J 4 bases short, with 12 bases between. CDR1 SGHTA and CDR2 FQGTGA come from the germline V gene. The CDR3 nucleotides read TGTGCCAGCAGTATCACCCGGGGCACTGAAGCTTTCTTT. The encoded protein is CASSITRGTEAFF.

V usage is TRBV9 and J usage is TRBJ1-2, with a tentative D call TRBD1 (5 bases). The CDR3 loop spans 13 amino acids. Trimming stripped 8 bases from V and 8 bases from J, with 19 bases between. Germline V gene lookup returns CDR1 SGDLS and CDR2 YYNGEE. The chain's CDR3 is CASRRGLTQGYTF. The CDR3 DNA is TGTGCCAGTAGGAGGGGACTGACTCAAGGCTACACCTTC. Full variable domain (outside the CDR3, taken from reference TRBV9 and TRBJ1-2): DSGVTQTPKHLITATGQRVTLRCSPRSGDLSVYWYQQSLDQGLQFLIQYYNGEERAKGNILERFSAQQFPDLHSELNLSSLELGDSALYFCASRRGLTQGYTFGSGTRLTVV.

This clone was seen more than once but under ten times. The chain carries TRBV7-2 and TRBJ2-7, with 8 bases aligning to TRBD2. The V gene end was trimmed by 11 bases and the J gene end by 2 bases; junction bases not matched to a gene: 11. There are 14 residues in the CDR3. Germline CDR1 is SGHTA and CDR2 is FQGNSA. Here the CDR3 DNA reads TGTGCCTCCCGGGGGGGAGCCACACCCTACGAGCAGTACTTC. It codes for CASRGGATPYEQYF.

V is TRBV2 and J is TRBJ2-5; D is unclear. The germline V gene encodes CDR1 SNHLY and CDR2 FYNNEI. V lost 10 bases, J lost 1 base, and 13 bases lay in between. The CDR3 contains 13 residues. CDR3 protein: CATCWAIQETQYF. CDR3 DNA: TGTGCCACCTGCTGGGCGATCCAAGAGACCCAGTACTTC.

The chain recombines TRBV19 with TRBJ1-5; perhaps TRBD1 as D (5 bases). CDR1 is LNHDA, CDR2 SQIVND, per germline (reference sequence). The CDR3 covers 13 residues. V dropped 4 bases and J dropped 11 bases, with 15 bases sitting between them. The CDR3 DNA sequence: TGTGCCAGTAGTACCGACAGAGATCGGGCCCAGCATTTT. It yields the protein CASSTDRDRAQHF.

CDR3 bases: TGTGCCAGCAGCTTTGTCGGGGTCGGCTACACCTTC. It translates to CASSFVGVGYTF. This rearrangement joins TRBV5-4 to TRBJ1-2, with D uncertain. Trimming cost V 2 bases and J 8 bases, with 10 bases left between them. Per germline, CDR1 SGHNT and CDR2 YYREEE (reference sequence). The CDR3 runs 12 residues.

This chain uses TRBV25-1 with TRBJ1-5, with 7 bases aligning to TRBD1. V was pared by 3 bases and J by 5 bases, with 7 bases of the junction left unmatched. From germline, CDR1 is MGHDK and CDR2 SYGVNS. This CDR3 has 15 residues. CDR3 nucleotides: TGTGCCAGCAGTGATGGACCCACAGGGGATCAGCCCCAGCATTTT. This sequence encodes CASSDGPTGDQPQHF.

The chain links TRBV5-3 to TRBJ2-7; D is unresolved. TRBV5-3 is noted as an ORF with a role that remains uncertain. The CDR3 is 13 amino acids. V gave up 6 bases and J gave up 0 bases, with 10 bases separating them. This CDR3 reads CARIHYSSYEQYF. In nucleotides, the CDR3 is TGTGCCAGAATCCACTACTCCTCCTACGAGCAGTACTTC.

V gene TRBV5-4 combines with J gene TRBJ2-3, with TRBD2 identical over 7 bases. The CDR3 length is 16 residues. Germline V gives CDR1 SGHNT, CDR2 YYREEE (reference sequence). V dropped 0 bases and J dropped 3; count of bases not matched to a gene: 7. The CDR3 DNA is TGTGCCAGCAGCTTGGAGCTAGCGGAGGGAACAGATACGCAGTATTTT. It is translated as CASSLELAEGTDTQYF.

The CDR3 nucleotides are TGTGCCAGCAGCTTGGGGCAGGGGTACTCCTACGAGCAGTACTTC. This encodes CASSLGQGYSYEQYF. The chain links TRBV5-4 to TRBJ2-7; D may be TRBD1 (6 bases). Trimming shortened V by 0 bases and J by 0 bases, and 10 bases separated the two germline ends. Germline V CDR1 and CDR2: SGHNT, YYREEE (reference sequence). The CDR3 runs 15 residues.

V gene TRBV6-6 combines with J gene TRBJ1-1; D is uncertain. The CDR3 is 14 residues long. Trimming stripped 0 bases from V and 2 bases from J, with 7 bases between. Germline V CDR1 and CDR2: MNHNY, SVGAGI (reference sequence). The CDR3 sequence: CASSYSKSNTEAFF. The CDR3, as DNA: TGTGCCAGCAGTTACTCTAAGAGTAACACTGAAGCTTTCTTT.